These 20 T cell receptor beta chains originate from one sample sequenced in a study of PD-L1 blockade in urothelial cancer. Method: immunoSEQ multiplex PCR; TCRdb's copy keeps in-frame clones and lacks some. This table holds tens of thousands of clones, 84% found once. As to time point: pretreatment peripheral blood. The specimen comprised PBMCs, sampled around atezolizumab (anti-PD-L1) treatment. The receptors come from a woman in her 70s with urothelial cancer.

This chain links TRBV7-8 with TRBJ1-4; 11 positions match TRBD1. This CDR3 comprises 15 residues. Trimming took 5 bases from V and 5 from J; bases not matched to a gene: 4. Germline V lookup: CDR1 SGHVS, CDR2 FQNEAQ. CDR3 residues: CASSARDRGNEKLFF. CDR3 in DNA: TGTGCCAGCAGCGCACGGGACAGGGGGAATGAAAAACTGTTTTTT.

The rearrangement links TRBV5-5 to TRBJ2-4, with TRBD1 matching 10 bases. Trimming at V came to 4 bases and at J to 2 bases, leaving 3 bases not matched to a gene. The CDR3 runs 15 residues. The germline gives CDR1 SGHKS, CDR2 YYEKEE (reference sequence). CDR3: CASSRDRGPKNIQYF. The CDR3 DNA reads as TGTGCCAGCAGCCGAGACAGGGGGCCCAAAAACATTCAGTACTTC.

The chain links TRBV18 to TRBJ1-2; perhaps TRBD1 as D (6 bases). CDR1 and CDR2 (germline): KGHSH, LQKENI. The CDR3 spans 16 residues. V gave up 2 bases and J gave up 3 bases, with 16 bases separating them. CDR3 in DNA: TGTGCCAGCTCACCAGGACTGCAGGGGACACACTATGGCTACACCTTC. This translates into CASSPGLQGTHYGYTF. The whole variable domain, filled in from reference TRBV18 and TRBJ1-2, reads NAGVMQNPRHLVRRRGQEARLRCSPMKGHSHVYWYRQLPEEGLKFMVYLQKENIIDESGMPKERFSAEFPKEGPSILRIQQVVRGDSAAYFCASSPGLQGTHYGYTFGSGTRLTVV.

The chain couples TRBV9 to TRBJ2-2, with no clear D. Germline CDR1 is SGDLS and CDR2 is YYNGEE. The CDR3 has 14 amino acids. Trimming removed 0 bases from V and 5 bases from J, with 8 bases in between. CDR3 sequence reads: CASSVAPVTGELFF. CDR3 DNA: TGTGCCAGCAGCGTAGCTCCCGTTACCGGGGAGCTGTTTTTT.

J is TRBJ1-5 and V is TRBV5-8, with D tentatively TRBD1 (6 bases). Trimming took off 0 bases at V and 2 bases at J, with 12 bases between the two ends. Germline-derived CDR1 and CDR2 are SGHTS and YDEGEE. CDR3 size: 16 residues. The CDR3 loop reads CASSLASNRGNQPQHF. The CDR3 DNA reads TGTGCCAGCAGCTTGGCCTCCAACAGGGGCAATCAGCCCCAGCATTTT. The whole variable domain, remainder taken from reference TRBV5-8 and TRBJ1-5, is EAGVTQSPTHLIKTRGQQATLRCSPISGHTSVYWYQQALGLGLQFLLWYDEGEERNRGNFPPRFSGRQFPNYSSELNVNALELEDSALYLCASSLASNRGNQPQHFGDGTRLSIL.

This rearrangement joins TRBV27 to TRBJ1-1; a possible D gene is TRBD1 (5 bases). Trimming took 5 bases from V and 0 from J, leaving 13 bases between them. The CDR3 is made up of 15 amino acids. CDR1 and CDR2 (germline): MNHEY, SMNVEV (reference sequence). Written as DNA, the CDR3 is TGTGCCAGCAGTCAATACGGGGGGATGAACACTGAAGCTTTCTTT. Translated: CASSQYGGMNTEAFF.

The chain has TRBV4-3 and TRBJ2-1; perhaps TRBD2 as D (6 bases). Per the germline V gene, CDR1 is LGHNA and CDR2 is YSLEER. V was cut by 4 bases and J by 0 bases, with 10 bases left in between. This CDR3 region has 15 residues. This chain's CDR3 is CASSPRGSSYNEQFF. CDR3 bases: TGCGCCAGCAGCCCTCGGGGGAGCTCCTACAATGAGCAGTTCTTC.

This clone has more than one count but fewer than ten. J is TRBJ2-1 and V is TRBV18, with 8 bases matching TRBD1. J gave up 9 bases and V 6 bases, and 4 bases lay outside the gene matches. The V gene's germline CDR1 is KGHSH and CDR2 LQKENI. The CDR3 sequence is 12 residues long. The CDR3 DNA sequence: TGTGCCAGCTCCCGACAGGGGAGTGAGCAGTTCTTC. It codes for CASSRQGSEQFF.

J is TRBJ1-1 and V is TRBV10-1, with no clear D. The CDR3 contains 14 residues. The germline CDR1 and CDR2 sequences are WNHNN and SYGVQD (reference sequence). With 0 bases removed from V and 4 bases from J, the gap between germline ends came to 9 bases. DNA for the CDR3: TGCGCCAGCAGTGAGTCCGGGGAGGGCACTGAAGCTTTCTTT. As protein: CASSESGEGTEAFF.

The chain couples TRBV9 to TRBJ1-4; 8 bases align to TRBD1. This CDR3 is built from 16 residues. Germline trimming cut 0 bases from V and 7 bases from J; bases unmatched to any gene: 8. CDR1 is SGDLS and CDR2 is YYNGEE in the germline V gene. CDR3 protein: CASSVGGLGQGEKLFF. DNA of the CDR3: TGTGCCAGCAGCGTAGGGGGCCTCGGACAGGGTGAAAAACTGTTTTTT. The variable domain in full, with the rest retrieved from reference TRBV9 and TRBJ1-4, is DSGVTQTPKHLITATGQRVTLRCSPRSGDLSVYWYQQSLDQGLQFLIQYYNGEERAKGNILERFSAQQFPDLHSELNLSSLELGDSALYFCASSVGGLGQGEKLFFGSGTQLSVL.

This chain joins TRBV7-8 and TRBJ2-1; D remains ambiguous. The CDR3 is 20 amino acids. Trimming cost V 0 bases and J 4 bases, with 25 bases left between them. Germline V gene lookup returns CDR1 SGHVS and CDR2 FQNEAQ. CDR3 DNA: TGTGCCAGCAGCTTAGCCCGTGAATCTTATATTAAGTTGGCATACAATGAGCAGTTCTTC. Its translation is CASSLARESYIKLAYNEQFF.

The chain joins TRBV11-2 to TRBJ2-1; 8 nucleotides match TRBD1. Germline-derived CDR1 and CDR2 are SGHAT and FQNNGV. The CDR3 length is 16 residues. The trim removed 5 bases at V and 4 bases at J, leaving 10 bases unmatched. The chain's CDR3 is CASSTRTGTVYNEQFF. The CDR3 nucleotides read TGTGCCAGCAGCACCCGGACAGGGACCGTTTACAATGAGCAGTTCTTC.

This clone has only a few counts. This chain uses TRBV4-3 with TRBJ2-5, with 9 bases that match TRBD2. This CDR3 region has 16 residues. V shed 5 bases, J shed 4 bases, and the junction held 11 bases outside the gene matches. Germline V gene sequence: CDR1 LGHNA, CDR2 YSLEER. CDR3 sequence (DNA): TGCGCCAGCAGCTCCCCGGGGGCGGGGGGGCCAGAGACCCAGTACTTC. This codes for CASSSPGAGGPETQYF.

The chain links TRBV2 to TRBJ2-7; TRBD1 matches at 7 bases. Germline trimming cut 4 bases from V and 0 bases from J; bases unmatched to any gene: 6. This CDR3 comprises 15 residues. Germline-derived CDR1 and CDR2 are SNHLY and FYNNEI. The CDR3 reads CASSARDSFSYEQYF. The DNA for the CDR3 is TGTGCCAGCAGTGCCCGGGACAGTTTCTCCTACGAGCAGTACTTC.

The chain links TRBV9 to TRBJ2-3; 14 bases are shared with TRBD2. Trimming cost V 4 bases and J 2 bases; bases outside gene matches: 6. Germline CDR1 is SGDLS and CDR2 is YYNGEE. This CDR3 has 17 residues. This CDR3 reads CASSLRLAGGTTDTQYF. Written as DNA, the CDR3 is TGTGCCAGCAGCCTCCGACTAGCGGGGGGGACCACAGATACGCAGTATTTT.

The CDR3 is CAWSGTGIGGYTF. The CDR3 coding sequence is TGTGCCTGGAGTGGGACAGGGATCGGCGGCTACACCTTC. The rearrangement links TRBV30 to TRBJ1-2; 8 bases agree with TRBD1. The V gene's germline CDR1 is GTSNPN and CDR2 SVGIG (reference sequence). The CDR3 extends over 13 amino acids. V dropped 1 base and J dropped 8; count of bases not matched to a gene: 6.

CDR3 in amino acids: CASSLTQGFTEAFF. CDR3 in DNA: TGTGCCAGCAGCTTAACCCAGGGGTTCACTGAAGCTTTCTTT. This chain connects TRBV11-2 to TRBJ1-1; D perhaps matches TRBD1 (6 bases). The CDR3 covers 14 residues. Germline CDR1 reads SGHAT; CDR2 reads FQNNGV. Trimming removed 2 bases from V and 4 bases from J, with 11 bases in between.

This chain connects TRBV11-2 to TRBJ2-1; 7 bases align to TRBD2. Germline V gives CDR1 SGHAT, CDR2 FQNNGV. The trim removed 2 bases at V and 4 bases at J, leaving 8 bases unmatched. The CDR3 is 16 amino acids. The CDR3 reads CASSLFGWRGYNEQFF. CDR3 bases: TGTGCCAGCAGCTTATTTGGGTGGCGGGGGTACAATGAGCAGTTCTTC. Supplemented by reference TRBV11-2 and TRBJ2-1, the full variable domain reads EAGVAQSPRYKIIEKRQSVAFWCNPISGHATLYWYQQILGQGPKLLIQFQNNGVVDDSQLPKDRFSAERLKGVDSTLKIQPAKLEDSAVYLCASSLFGWRGYNEQFFGPGTRLTVL.

This chain joins TRBV14 and TRBJ1-1, with TRBD1 matching 8 bases. Germline V gene data show CDR1 as SGHDN and CDR2 as FVKESK. The CDR3 is 17 residues long. Losses at the gene ends were 1 base for V and 8 bases for J; bases not matched to a gene: 15. For the CDR3, the DNA is TGTGCCAGCAGCCAAGGTTGGGCAGGGGGCTCGGTATCGGAAGCTTTCTTT. Its translation: CASSQGWAGGSVSEAFF.

This rearrangement joins TRBV19 to TRBJ1-1, with D possibly TRBD1 on 5 matching bases. Germline V gives CDR1 LNHDA, CDR2 SQIVND (reference sequence). This CDR3 spans 16 amino acids. V lost 2 bases to trimming and J lost 3 bases, with 16 bases between them. In DNA, the CDR3 is TGTGCCAGTAGTATAAGTTCCGGGGGTATGTACACTGAAGCTTTCTTT. Translating it yields CASSISSGGMYTEAFF.